This entry is about one T cell receptor (beta chain). These data are taken from a study of blood T cell repertoires in COVID-19. Overall study: In each case, the material was cDNA or gDNA derived from T cells, B-cell-depleted T cells, or PBMCs.

Source study methods: Amplification of reference gene primers provided the estimated nucleated cell counts. Measured with immunoSEQ multiplex PCR; TCRdb has only the in-frame clones, and not every one. The V and J calls and clone size come from that table; D and trimming were worked out from the DNA. The top ten hold approximately 3.5% of the sample, which has roughly 100,000 clones, almost 90% seen once. This receptor was obtained from a human donor in a cohort sampled during active COVID-19. The material sequenced was peripheral blood.

DNA of the CDR3: TGTGCCAGCTCCCAGGACAGGATTGTGGATGAAAAACTGTTTTTT. This gives the protein CASSQDRIVDEKLFF. The V gene is TRBV18, the J gene TRBJ1-4, with 7 positions matching TRBD1. Looked up from germline, CDR1 is KGHSH and CDR2 is LQKENI. The CDR3 extends over 15 amino acids. V gave up 6 bases and J gave up 6 bases; unmatched junction bases: 10.